This TCR beta chain originates from a study of T cell changes during pregnancy in multiple sclerosis. Method: immunoSEQ multiplex PCR; TCRdb's copy keeps in-frame clones and lacks some. The sample consists of around 50,000 clones, around 91% of them appearing once. V was clipped by 1 base and J by 3 bases, with 7 bases between them. Per the germline V gene, CDR1 is MNHNS and CDR2 is SASEGT. CDR3 length: 13 amino acids. The chain recombines TRBV6-1 with TRBJ2-7; a possible D gene is TRBD1 (5 bases). The source is a female donor with multiple sclerosis, enrolled in a pregnancy study. The sample here was CD8+ T cells from peripheral blood mononuclear cells, taken in the second trimester of pregnancy. For the CDR3, the DNA is TGTGCCAGCAGTGAAGGGACAATCTACGAGCAGTACTTC. Encoded protein: CASSEGTIYEQYF.